The clone carrying this T cell receptor (beta chain) was counted ten times or more. Its antigen remains unidentified. The CDR3 consists of 14 residues. Trimming took 5 bases from V and 2 from J, leaving 12 bases between them. The germline gives CDR1 MNHEY, CDR2 SMNVEV (reference sequence). One entry per CDR3 protein results from TCRdb running MiXCR on the reads. The sample consists of 900,000 to 950,000 distinct CDR3 sequences, about a third of them appearing once. This entry belongs to a study of T cell repertoires in cytomegalovirus infection. As for the study in general: Used in the study were CMV epitopes, some recently identified and HLA-C-restricted, others well-studied and HLA-B-restricted. Evidence of both CMV infection and a matching HLA type came from public TCR beta signatures. Study findings and constraints: Identification of carriers of CMV plus the relevant HLA was performed using cumulative public TCR beta family frequency. The ex vivo response showed dominance by HLA-C-restricted CMV-specific TCR beta clonotypes.

The TCR comes from a human donor in good health (CMV status not recorded). Some clones in this sample may be carry-over from other donors' samples. The material was cultured CD8+ T cells from PBMCs, obtained from culture after CMV antigen stimulation. The chain couples TRBV27 to TRBJ1-2; D possibly corresponds to TRBD1 (6 bases). The CDR3 sequence is CASSTRGANYGYTF. The CDR3 region has the DNA TGTGCCAGCAGTACGCGGGGGGCAAACTATGGCTACACCTTC.